These 9 T cell receptor beta chains originate from one sample sequenced in a study of cytomegalovirus exposure and HLA in healthy donors. PCR employed 60 Vbeta and 13 Jbeta primers. Clones were sequenced by immunoSEQ multiplex PCR, and TCRdb holds only the in-frame ones, with some missing. This table holds roughly 100,000 clones, roughly 82% found once. Sequenced material: PBMCs. The source of these receptors is a male donor in good health and CMV-seropositive.

The V call is TRBV4-1, the J call TRBJ1-5; TRBD1 matches 10 bases. Trimming took 3 bases from V and 2 from J; bases not matched to a gene: 4. Germline V gene lookup returns CDR1 MGHRA and CDR2 YSYEKL. This CDR3 has 16 amino acids. CDR3 residues: CASSHLTGGGNQPQHF. The CDR3 nucleotides are TGCGCCAGCAGCCACCTGACAGGGGGCGGCAATCAGCCCCAGCATTTT.

This clone was seen just once. The J gene is TRBJ1-2, the V gene TRBV29-1; D is unclear. Germline values: CDR1 SQVTM, CDR2 ANQGSEA. The CDR3 loop spans 14 amino acids. The V and J ends lost 6 bases and 1 base respectively, with 15 bases between them. Here the CDR3 reads CSVEKWVHNYGYTF. In DNA, the CDR3 is TGCAGCGTGGAGAAGTGGGTTCATAACTATGGCTACACCTTC.

The chain links TRBV7-6 to TRBJ2-3, with 10 bases identical to TRBD2. Trimming removed 6 bases from V and 2 bases from J; junction bases left unmatched: 11. The CDR3 consists of 17 residues. Germline V gene sequence: CDR1 SGHVS, CDR2 FNYEAQ. The CDR3 nucleotides read TGTGCCAGCAGGAGCGGGGGGGCCTTTCGCTCCACAGATACGCAGTATTTT. It specifies CASRSGGAFRSTDTQYF.

This chain joins TRBV7-2 and TRBJ2-2, with a weak D call TRBD2 (6 bases). The CDR3 length is 16 residues. CDR1 and CDR2 from the germline V gene are SGHTA and FQGNSA. The V gene lost 2 bases and the J gene lost 4 bases, with 14 bases spanning the gap. The CDR3 DNA sequence: TGTGCCAGCAGCTTAACTGCGGGACCCACCACCGGGGAGCTGTTTTTT. It translates to CASSLTAGPTTGELFF.

This chain joins TRBV28 and TRBJ2-1; 7 bases align to TRBD2. The germline V gene encodes CDR1 MDHEN and CDR2 SYDVKM. The CDR3 loop spans 13 amino acids. V lost 6 bases, J lost 9 bases, and 8 bases stayed unmatched. DNA for the CDR3: TGTGCCAGCAGCCCCACGGCTAGCGGTGAGCAGTTCTTC. Amino acid sequence: CASSPTASGEQFF.

This clone was seen only once. In DNA form, the CDR3 reads TGTGCCAGCAGCTTAAATTCAGGGGGCAATGAAAAACTGTTTTTT. It translates to CASSLNSGGNEKLFF. The genes are TRBV7-9 and TRBJ1-4; TRBD1 aligns across 8 bases. CDR1 is SEHNR, CDR2 FQNEAQ, per germline (reference sequence). CDR3 length: 15 amino acids. Germline trimming cut 2 bases from V and 5 bases from J; bases unmatched to any gene: 4.

The chain is built from TRBV30 and TRBJ2-4; D unclear. CDR3 length equals 15 residues. Germline CDR1 and CDR2: GTSNPN and SVGIG (reference sequence). V was cut by 0 bases and J by 0 bases, with 9 bases left in between. CDR3 nucleotide sequence: TGTGCCTGGAGTGTTTACAAAGTAGCCAAAAACATTCAGTACTTC. This encodes CAWSVYKVAKNIQYF.

The chain is built from TRBV9 and TRBJ2-2, with a tentative D call TRBD2 (5 bases). The V and J ends lost 0 bases and 0 bases respectively, with 18 bases between them. The CDR3 consists of 19 residues. Germline CDR1 SGDLS, CDR2 YYNGEE. CDR3 sequence: CASSVAGFAGTPNTGELFF. CDR3 in DNA: TGTGCCAGCAGCGTAGCGGGATTTGCAGGTACTCCGAACACCGGGGAGCTGTTTTTT.

The chain couples TRBV4-3 to TRBJ2-7; D might be TRBD2 (6 bases). Germline-derived CDR1 and CDR2 are LGHNA and YSLEER. The V gene lost 0 bases and the J gene lost 6 bases, with 18 bases spanning the gap. The CDR3 is 16 residues long. As DNA, the CDR3 is TGCGCCAGCAGCCAAGAGTTATCCCCAAGGAGGGGCGAGCAGTACTTC. Its protein product is CASSQELSPRRGEQYF.